These 29 T cell receptor beta chains were all obtained from the same sample, sequenced in a study of beta chain features in type 1 diabetes. Expressed TCRB transcripts were sequenced because the isolated RNA had all been reverse transcribed beforehand. The data were produced by immunoSEQ multiplex PCR, yet TCRdb's version contains in-frame clones alone and is incomplete. The table lists roughly 180,000 clones, about 13% of them singletons. What was sequenced was central memory CD4+ T cells from blood. The source is a woman in her late teens or twenties in good health.

This chain links TRBV5-1 with TRBJ2-3, with TRBD1 matching over 7 bases. Germline assignment: CDR1 SGHRS and CDR2 YFSETQ. The ends lost 2 bases at V and 6 bases at J; junction bases unmatched: 6. The CDR3 runs 14 residues. CDR3 residues: CASSLGTAADTQYF. The CDR3 DNA sequence: TGCGCCAGCAGCTTAGGGACAGCGGCGGATACGCAGTATTTT.

In this sample, this clone turned up a few times. J is TRBJ2-5 and V is TRBV28; possible D gene TRBD2, 7 bases. This CDR3 has 15 amino acids. Germline lookup yields CDR1 MDHEN and CDR2 SYDVKM. Trimming cost V 6 bases and J 5 bases, with 19 bases left between them. DNA for the CDR3: TGTGCCAGCAGCCCCCTCGGGGGGCGTAGTGAGACCCAGTACTTC. Residues: CASSPLGGRSETQYF.

The CDR3 nucleotides are TGTGCCAGCAGACTGTTGAACACTGAAGCTTTCTTT. Encoded protein: CASRLLNTEAFF. The J gene is TRBJ1-1, the V gene TRBV25-1; D uncertain. Germline V gene sequence: CDR1 MGHDK, CDR2 SYGVNS. This CDR3 has 12 residues. The V and J ends lost 6 bases and 0 bases respectively, with 5 bases between them.

This clone was detected a few times. The chain couples TRBV29-1 to TRBJ2-3; tentative D call: TRBD2 (7 bases). The CDR3 covers 16 residues. The germline gives CDR1 SQVTM, CDR2 ANQGSEA. V dropped 4 bases and J dropped 4 bases, with 21 bases sitting between them. The CDR3 here is CSVGGGERTHPDTQYF. Written as DNA, the CDR3 is TGCAGCGTTGGGGGGGGCGAGCGGACCCACCCAGATACGCAGTATTTT.

This chain links TRBV6-6 with TRBJ1-4, with D tentatively TRBD1 (5 bases). The V gene lost 2 bases and the J gene lost 8 bases, with 15 bases spanning the gap. CDR3 length: 15 residues. The germline CDR1 and CDR2 sequences are MNHNY and SVGAGI (reference sequence). CDR3: CASSYRDGGNEKLFF. CDR3 sequence (DNA): TGTGCCAGCAGTTACCGGGACGGAGGGAACGAAAAACTGTTTTTT.

This sequence joins TRBV2 and TRBJ1-1; 8 bases fit TRBD1. CDR3 length equals 14 residues. Germline CDR1 SNHLY, CDR2 FYNNEI. V was clipped by 8 bases and J by 5 bases; unmatched bases: 10. CDR3 residues: CASRSGQGHTEAFF. Written as DNA, the CDR3 is TGTGCCAGCCGAAGTGGACAGGGTCATACTGAAGCTTTCTTT.

This clone appeared many times. V and J are TRBV4-3 and TRBJ1-1; no firm D call. The length of the CDR3 is 13 residues. CDR1 is LGHNA, CDR2 YSLEER, per germline. V lost 7 bases, J lost 1 base, and 10 bases lay in between. DNA for the CDR3: TGCGCCAGCACGGGAGAGTCGAACACTGAAGCTTTCTTT. Protein product: CASTGESNTEAFF.

The gene calls are TRBV5-6 and TRBJ2-1, with 7 nucleotides matching TRBD2. The CDR3 consists of 15 residues. J lost 3 bases, V lost 6 bases, and 9 bases had no gene match. Germline CDR1 reads SGHDT; CDR2 reads YYEEEE. The CDR3 spells CASITRAGLYNEQFF. DNA of the CDR3: TGTGCCAGCATAACTAGAGCGGGACTCTACAATGAGCAGTTCTTC.

The CDR3 loop is CASSKAGRQSNQPQHF. For the CDR3, the DNA is TGTGCCAGCAGCAAGGCGGGGAGACAGAGCAATCAGCCCCAGCATTTT. V gene TRBV5-6 combines with J gene TRBJ1-5; TRBD1 is a possible D gene (5 bases). This CDR3 comprises 16 residues. V lost 4 bases, J lost 1 base, and 15 bases lay in between. The germline V gene encodes CDR1 SGHDT and CDR2 YYEEEE.

This clone showed up just a few times. This chain uses TRBV15 with TRBJ1-2; 9 nucleotides match TRBD1. The V segment lost 1 base and the J segment 3 bases; nucleotides outside the gene matches: 6. CDR1 is LNHNV, CDR2 YYDKDF, per germline (reference sequence). The CDR3 extends over 16 amino acids. CDR3 loop: CATSRAGQGGDYGYTF. The CDR3 region has the DNA TGTGCCACCAGCAGAGCGGGACAGGGAGGGGACTATGGCTACACCTTC.

This clone was detected a few times. The chain carries TRBV7-2 and TRBJ2-1, with 7 bases fitting TRBD2. The CDR3 sequence is 15 residues long. The V gene's germline CDR1 is SGHTA and CDR2 FQGNSA. V trimming: 5 bases; J trimming: 5 bases; junction bases outside the gene matches: 9. This CDR3 is CASSPKGGSHNEQFF. CDR3 nucleotide sequence: TGTGCCAGCAGCCCTAAAGGCGGGAGCCACAATGAGCAGTTCTTC.

V is TRBV7-9 and J is TRBJ2-1, with 7 bases identical to TRBD1. Germline V CDR1 and CDR2: SEHNR, FQNEAQ (reference sequence). The CDR3 contains 16 residues. V shed 2 bases and J 9 bases; nucleotides not matched to a gene: 13. The CDR3 region has the DNA TGTGCCAGCAGCTTACCCCGGGACAGCGGTTCAAGTGAGCAGTTCTTC. Amino acids: CASSLPRDSGSSEQFF.

This clone has just a few counts. The CDR3 sequence is CASRDWDSLNYGYTF. The CDR3 region has the DNA TGTGCCAGCAGGGATTGGGACAGCCTGAACTATGGCTACACCTTC. The chain carries TRBV2 and TRBJ1-2, with 7 bases aligning to TRBD1. Germline CDR1 and CDR2: SNHLY and FYNNEI. The length of the CDR3 is 15 residues. V gave up 6 bases and J gave up 2 bases; unmatched junction bases: 9. Full variable domain (rest looked up from reference TRBV2 and TRBJ1-2): EPEVTQTPSHQVTQMGQEVILRCVPISNHLYFYWYRQILGQKVEFLVSFYNNEISEKSEIFDDQFSVERPDGSNFTLKIRSTKLEDSAMYFCASRDWDSLNYGYTFGSGTRLTVV.

The CDR3 loop is CASSLGGQGNYGYTF. Here the CDR3 DNA reads TGTGCCAGCAGCTTGGGGGGACAGGGGAACTATGGCTACACCTTC. The chain is built from TRBV5-4 and TRBJ1-2; 10 bases align to TRBD1. CDR1 and CDR2 from the germline V gene are SGHNT and YYREEE (reference sequence). The CDR3 consists of 15 residues. The V and J ends lost 0 bases and 2 bases, in that order; junction bases with no gene match: 1.

The chain joins TRBV30 to TRBJ1-2; 7 nucleotides agree with TRBD1. Unmatched junction bases numbered 2, after V lost 0 bases and J lost 4 bases. CDR3 length equals 13 residues. From germline, CDR1 is GTSNPN and CDR2 SVGIG (reference sequence). CDR3 protein: CAWSVNRGYGYTF. CDR3 nucleotide sequence: TGTGCCTGGAGTGTCAACAGGGGCTATGGCTACACCTTC. The variable domain in full, completed from reference TRBV30 and TRBJ1-2, reads SQTIHQWPATLVQPVGSPLSLECTVEGTSNPNLYWYRQAAGRGLQLLFYSVGIGQISSEVPQNLSASRPQDRQFILSSKKLLLSDSGFYLCAWSVNRGYGYTFGSGTRLTVV.

This clone occurred a few times. The rearrangement joins TRBV30 to TRBJ1-5; tentatively, D is TRBD1 (5 bases). In germline, CDR1 is GTSNPN, CDR2 SVGIG (reference sequence). The length of the CDR3 is 16 residues. Trimming stripped 5 bases from V and 4 bases from J, with 21 bases between. The CDR3 region is CAWAGVGGLRNQPQHF. The DNA for the CDR3 is TGTGCCTGGGCGGGGGTTGGAGGCTTGAGAAATCAGCCCCAGCATTTT.

This clone was seen more than once but under ten times. The V gene is TRBV27, the J gene TRBJ1-5; D is perhaps TRBD1 (6 bases). The V and J ends lost 3 bases and 3 bases respectively, with 12 bases between them. CDR1 is MNHEY and CDR2 is SMNVEV in the germline V gene (reference sequence). This CDR3 comprises 15 residues. The chain's CDR3 is CASSLGGAYNQPQHF. The CDR3 bases are TGTGCCAGCAGTTTGGGGGGGGCTTACAATCAGCCCCAGCATTTT.

This clone occurred many times. This sequence joins TRBV5-1 and TRBJ2-7; D remains ambiguous. Germline values: CDR1 SGHRS, CDR2 YFSETQ. Trimming left V 4 bases short and J 3 bases short, with 11 bases between. The CDR3 sequence is 13 residues long. The CDR3 bases are TGCGCCAGCAGCCCCGTTCGGGTCTACGAGCAGTACTTC. It codes for CASSPVRVYEQYF.

The rearrangement joins TRBV28 to TRBJ2-1, with 7 bases identical to TRBD2. Germline V gene data show CDR1 as MDHEN and CDR2 as SYDVKM. J lost 3 bases, V lost 1 base, and 6 bases had no gene match. The CDR3 has 16 amino acids. CDR3 loop: CASSLSTSAYYNEQFF. CDR3 nucleotides: TGTGCCAGCAGTTTATCTACTAGCGCTTACTACAATGAGCAGTTCTTC. Full variable domain (remainder filled in from reference TRBV28 and TRBJ2-1): DVKVTQSSRYLVKRTGEKVFLECVQDMDHENMFWYRQDPGLGLRLIYFSYDVKMKEKGDIPEGYSVSREKKERFSLILESASTNQTSMYLCASSLSTSAYYNEQFFGPGTRLTVL.

V is TRBV7-9 and J is TRBJ2-3; 11 positions match TRBD2. The CDR3 is made up of 16 amino acids. The V gene's germline CDR1 is SEHNR and CDR2 FQNEAQ (reference sequence). Trimming removed 3 bases from V and 0 bases from J; junction bases left unmatched: 2. Here the CDR3 reads CASSFRLAGSTDTQYF. The CDR3 DNA reads as TGTGCCAGCAGCTTCCGACTAGCGGGAAGCACAGATACGCAGTATTTT. The variable domain in full, completed from reference TRBV7-9 and TRBJ2-3, reads DTGVSQNPRHKITKRGQNVTFRCDPISEHNRLYWYRQTLGQGPEFLTYFQNEAQLEKSRLLSDRFSAERPKGSFSTLEIQRTEQGDSAMYLCASSFRLAGSTDTQYFGPGTRLTVL.

J is TRBJ2-6 and V is TRBV7-9, with a possible D match to TRBD1 (5 bases). Germline lookup yields CDR1 SEHNR and CDR2 FQNEAQ (reference sequence). This CDR3 contains 16 residues. Trimming pared 2 bases from V and 2 bases from J, leaving 10 bases between. In DNA form, the CDR3 reads TGTGCCAGCAGCTTACAAGCAGGGCCTGGGGCCAACGTCCTGACTTTC. It codes for CASSLQAGPGANVLTF.

V is TRBV30 and J is TRBJ2-2; no clear D gene. The CDR3 is 14 amino acids. The V end was cut by 3 bases, the J end by 3 bases, with 11 bases between. Looked up from germline, CDR1 is GTSNPN and CDR2 is SVGIG (reference sequence). The CDR3 sequence is CAWRVGLHTGELFF. In nucleotides, the CDR3 is TGTGCCTGGAGGGTGGGCCTCCACACCGGGGAGCTGTTTTTT.

The CDR3, as DNA: TGTGCCAGCAGCCTCGGACTAGCGGTTACCCAAGAGACCCAGTACTTC. This codes for CASSLGLAVTQETQYF. The chain links TRBV4-2 to TRBJ2-5; the match to TRBD2 covers 10 bases. The trim removed 4 bases at V and 1 base at J, leaving 6 bases unmatched. Germline values: CDR1 LGHNA, CDR2 YNFKEQ. This CDR3 has 16 amino acids.

CDR3 loop: CAWRRTGSGYTF. The CDR3 bases are TGTGCCTGGAGAAGGACAGGGAGCGGCTACACCTTC. The V call is TRBV30, the J call TRBJ1-2; 8 nucleotides align to TRBD1. This CDR3 has 12 residues. Germline lookup yields CDR1 GTSNPN and CDR2 SVGIG (reference sequence). The junction had 5 bases not matched to a gene; V was cut back by 3 bases and J by 8 bases.

This clone was detected a few times. The V gene is TRBV7-9, the J gene TRBJ2-3; 8 positions match TRBD2. The junction had 2 bases not matched to a gene; V was cut back by 4 bases and J by 2 bases. The CDR3 runs to 14 residues. Germline V gene data show CDR1 as SEHNR and CDR2 as FQNEAQ (reference sequence). The CDR3 loop reads CASSSTSATDTQYF. DNA of the CDR3: TGTGCCAGCAGCTCGACTAGCGCCACAGATACGCAGTATTTT. Full variable domain (missing parts from reference TRBV7-9 and TRBJ2-3): DTGVSQNPRHKITKRGQNVTFRCDPISEHNRLYWYRQTLGQGPEFLTYFQNEAQLEKSRLLSDRFSAERPKGSFSTLEIQRTEQGDSAMYLCASSSTSATDTQYFGPGTRLTVL.

This clone was detected ten times or more. The chain is built from TRBV6-6 and TRBJ2-3; D may be TRBD2 (5 bases). With 7 bases removed from V and 1 base from J, the gap between germline ends came to 9 bases. The CDR3 extends over 13 amino acids. CDR1 is MNHNY, CDR2 SVGAGI, per germline (reference sequence). Here the CDR3 DNA reads TGTGCCAGCACCTACGGGGGCACAGATACGCAGTATTTT. Protein: CASTYGGTDTQYF.

There are a few counts of this clone. The chain joins TRBV18 to TRBJ1-4; 7 nucleotides agree with TRBD1. The CDR3 totals 14 residues. V lost 3 bases, J lost 8 bases, and 6 bases stayed unmatched. Germline V gene lookup returns CDR1 KGHSH and CDR2 LQKENI. CDR3 sequence (DNA): TGTGCCAGCTCACCCTCAGGGGGTGAAGAAAAACTGTTTTTT. Amino acids: CASSPSGGEEKLFF.

V gene TRBV5-5 combines with J gene TRBJ2-7, with D unclear. V lost 2 bases and J lost 2, with 11 bases in between. Germline V gene sequence: CDR1 SGHKS, CDR2 YYEKEE (reference sequence). The CDR3 extends over 14 amino acids. The CDR3 loop reads CASSLNSQAYEQYF. The CDR3 DNA follows: TGTGCCAGCAGCTTAAACAGCCAAGCCTACGAGCAGTACTTC.

The rearrangement links TRBV10-3 to TRBJ2-3, with D tentatively TRBD2 (5 bases). Per the germline V gene, CDR1 is ENHRY and CDR2 is SYGVKD. The CDR3 is 15 amino acids. Trimming left V 4 bases short and J 3 bases short, with 14 bases between. The CDR3 spells CAISATGRGTDTQYF. The CDR3 nucleotides read TGTGCCATCAGTGCCACGGGAAGAGGGACAGATACGCAGTATTTT.